The 16 T cell receptor beta chains in this list originate from one sample, sequenced in a study of shared clonotypes between healthy human individuals. The repertoire was sequenced with immunoSEQ multiplex PCR; TCRdb's copy has only in-frame clones and lacks some. Of around 1.4 million clones in the sample, around 98.5% were seen once. Sequencing was performed on naive CD4+ T cells sorted from blood. The subset was: CD45RA+ positively selected. The receptor source for this set is a young man in good health.

A single count supports this clone. The CDR3 protein is CASSLTGGHIYNEQFF. Here the CDR3 DNA reads TGTGCCAGCAGCTTAACAGGGGGTCACATATACAATGAGCAGTTCTTC. The chain carries TRBV7-6 and TRBJ2-1, with 8 bases lining up with TRBD1. The V gene end was trimmed by 2 bases and the J gene end by 4 bases; junction bases not matched to a gene: 7. This CDR3 comprises 16 residues. The V gene's germline CDR1 is SGHVS and CDR2 FNYEAQ.

The chain has TRBV5-4 and TRBJ2-1; 9 nucleotides agree with TRBD2. The V segment lost 0 bases and the J segment 7 bases; nucleotides outside the gene matches: 5. CDR1 is SGHNT and CDR2 is YYREEE in the germline V gene (reference sequence). This CDR3 spans 15 amino acids. The CDR3 DNA reads TGTGCCAGCAGCTTGGGGGGACTAGCCCTAAATGAGCAGTTCTTC. Translated, it gives CASSLGGLALNEQFF.

This chain connects TRBV28 to TRBJ1-5; perhaps TRBD1 as D (6 bases). The CDR3 runs 15 residues. CDR1 is MDHEN, CDR2 SYDVKM, per germline. Trimming took off 5 bases at V and 2 bases at J, with 13 bases between the two ends. The CDR3 reads CASSGGQSGNQPQHF. CDR3 nucleotides: TGTGCCAGCAGTGGGGGGCAATCGGGCAATCAGCCCCAGCATTTT.

V and J are TRBV14 and TRBJ2-1, with D uncertain. CDR1 and CDR2 from the germline V gene are SGHDN and FVKESK. V was pared by 1 base and J by 2 bases, with 12 bases between. This CDR3 region has 16 residues. In nucleotides, the CDR3 is TGTGCCAGCAGCCAAGTCCCCCGAGGACCCTACAATGAGCAGTTCTTC. Encoded protein: CASSQVPRGPYNEQFF.

The chain has TRBV5-1 and TRBJ2-7; a possible D gene is TRBD1 (5 bases). This CDR3 is 16 amino acids long. Germline CDR1 and CDR2: SGHRS and YFSETQ. The V end lost 3 bases, the J end lost 6 bases, and 22 bases lay between the germline ends. The CDR3 nucleotides read TGCGCCAGCAGCTGGGATAAGGGCAGGGTGCATAGCGAGCAGTACTTC. Protein product: CASSWDKGRVHSEQYF.

Concerning this clone: Additional DNA sequences in this sample encode the identical CDR3. V is TRBV18 and J is TRBJ1-5, with TRBD1 as a possible D gene (5 bases). The CDR3 runs 14 residues. Germline CDR1 is KGHSH and CDR2 is LQKENI. V was pared by 6 bases and J by 3 bases, with 12 bases between. The CDR3 region has the DNA TGTGCCAGCTCGCTCCGGGACCTCAATCAGCCCCAGCATTTT. It codes for CASSLRDLNQPQHF.

The V and J genes are TRBV23-1 and TRBJ1-5, with D unclear. TRBV23-1 belongs to the ORF category, with a function that is uncertain. The V end was cut by 2 bases, the J end by 8 bases, with 22 bases between. The CDR3 length is 17 residues. CDR3 sequence reads: CASSQVMDSQSVEPQHF. The CDR3 DNA reads TGCGCCAGCAGTCAAGTTATGGACTCACAAAGTGTGGAGCCCCAGCATTTT.

This clone was seen once. This chain joins TRBV5-1 and TRBJ2-7, with 9 bases aligning to TRBD2. The CDR3 covers 16 residues. The trim removed 3 bases at V and 3 bases at J, leaving 10 bases unmatched. The germline gives CDR1 SGHRS, CDR2 YFSETQ. CDR3 in amino acids: CASSSTNSGRVYEQYF. The DNA for the CDR3 is TGCGCCAGCAGCTCGACCAATAGCGGGAGAGTCTACGAGCAGTACTTC.

The chain is built from TRBV10-1 and TRBJ2-1; 9 positions agree with TRBD1. Germline V CDR1 and CDR2: WNHNN, SYGVQD (reference sequence). This CDR3 contains 14 residues. The junction had 3 bases not matched to a gene; V was cut back by 3 bases and J by 6 bases. The CDR3 loop is CASSDGQGRNEQFF. The CDR3 DNA sequence: TGCGCCAGCAGTGATGGACAGGGGCGCAATGAGCAGTTCTTC.

The V call is TRBV12-5, the J call TRBJ2-3; D is ambiguous. Trimming stripped 5 bases from V and 2 bases from J, with 8 bases between. Germline values: CDR1 LGHNT, CDR2 FRNRAP. The CDR3 runs 13 residues. The chain's CDR3 is CASGTPLTDTQYF. CDR3 coding DNA: TGTGCTAGTGGTACCCCCCTCACAGATACGCAGTATTTT.

The chain employs TRBV7-3 and TRBJ2-7; tentative D call: TRBD2 (5 bases). Germline assignment: CDR1 SGHTA and CDR2 FQGTGA. The CDR3 is 15 amino acids. Trimming stripped 0 bases from V and 2 bases from J, with 11 bases between. The CDR3 nucleotides read TGTGCCAGCAGCTTAACTAGCGAGGGTCCCTACGAGCAGTACTTC. This encodes CASSLTSEGPYEQYF.

The chain joins TRBV27 to TRBJ2-3; D ambiguous. The CDR3 has 14 residues. Germline V CDR1 and CDR2: MNHEY, SMNVEV (reference sequence). V was trimmed by 6 bases and J by 7 bases, leaving 17 bases between them. The CDR3 protein is CASRWAEPTNTQYF. In DNA form, the CDR3 reads TGTGCCAGCAGATGGGCGGAGCCCACGAATACGCAGTATTTT.

The chain carries TRBV11-3 and TRBJ2-5; D is unresolved. Germline CDR1 is SGHNT and CDR2 is YENEEA. The CDR3 is 14 residues long. Between the trimmed V and J ends, which lost 5 bases and 5 bases, there was a span of 15 bases. The CDR3 spells CASSPSRLSETQYF. The CDR3, as DNA: TGTGCCAGCAGCCCCAGCCGACTCAGCGAGACCCAGTACTTC.

This clone was seen once. This chain links TRBV6-1 with TRBJ2-7; 9 bases fit TRBD2. V was clipped by 2 bases and J by 5 bases; unmatched bases: 16. The CDR3 is made up of 18 amino acids. Germline V gene lookup returns CDR1 MNHNS and CDR2 SASEGT. CDR3 sequence (DNA): TGTGCCAGCAGTGAATTTGGTTTCGGTGCGGGAGGGCACCACGAGCAGTACTTC. This sequence encodes CASSEFGFGAGGHHEQYF.

V gene TRBV5-1 combines with J gene TRBJ2-7, with 9 nucleotides matching TRBD1. The trim removed 0 bases at V and 2 bases at J, leaving 12 bases unmatched. This CDR3 is built from 18 residues. Germline CDR1 reads SGHRS; CDR2 reads YFSETQ. The DNA of the CDR3 is TGCGCCAGCAGCTTGGGAGGGACAGGGACAAGACAAACCTACGAGCAGTACTTC. It yields the protein CASSLGGTGTRQTYEQYF.

Regarding this clone: Additional DNA sequences in this sample encode the identical CDR3. The V and J genes are TRBV7-2 and TRBJ1-1, with TRBD1 as a possible D gene (6 bases). Trimming left V 1 base short and J 6 bases short, with 12 bases between. This CDR3 is built from 14 residues. CDR1 is SGHTA, CDR2 FQGNSA, per germline. The DNA of the CDR3 is TGTGCCAGCAGCTTAGTCGGGGGCTCCGCTGAAGCTTTCTTT. This translates into CASSLVGGSAEAFF. The variable domain in full, with the rest retrieved from reference TRBV7-2 and TRBJ1-1, is GAGVSQSPSNKVTEKGKDVELRCDPISGHTALYWYRQSLGQGLEFLIYFQGNSAPDKSGLPSDRFSAERTGGSVSTLTIQRTQQEDSAVYLCASSLVGGSAEAFFGQGTRLTVV.